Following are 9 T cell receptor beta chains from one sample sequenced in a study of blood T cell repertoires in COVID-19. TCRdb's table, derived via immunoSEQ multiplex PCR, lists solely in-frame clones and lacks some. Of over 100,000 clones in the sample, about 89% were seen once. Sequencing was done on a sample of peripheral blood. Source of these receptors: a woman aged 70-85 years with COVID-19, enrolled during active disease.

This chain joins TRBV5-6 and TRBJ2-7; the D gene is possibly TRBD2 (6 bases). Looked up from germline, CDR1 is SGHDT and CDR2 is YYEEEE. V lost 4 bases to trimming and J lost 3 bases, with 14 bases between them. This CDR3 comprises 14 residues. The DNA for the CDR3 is TGTGCCAGCAGCCGCGTCGGGGGATACTACGAGCAGTACTTC. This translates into CASSRVGGYYEQYF.

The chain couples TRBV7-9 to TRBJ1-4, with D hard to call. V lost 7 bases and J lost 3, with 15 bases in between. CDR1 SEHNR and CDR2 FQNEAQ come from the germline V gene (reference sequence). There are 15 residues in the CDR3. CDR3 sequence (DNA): TGTGCCAGCACCAAGGCGGCGGGGTCTAATGAAAAACTGTTTTTT. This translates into CASTKAAGSNEKLFF.

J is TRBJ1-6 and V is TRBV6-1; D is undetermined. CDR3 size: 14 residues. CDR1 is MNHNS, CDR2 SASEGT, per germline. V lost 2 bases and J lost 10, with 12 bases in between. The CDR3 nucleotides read TGTGCCAGCAGTGAATCTCTCCCTCCCTCACCCCTCCACTTT. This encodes CASSESLPPSPLHF.

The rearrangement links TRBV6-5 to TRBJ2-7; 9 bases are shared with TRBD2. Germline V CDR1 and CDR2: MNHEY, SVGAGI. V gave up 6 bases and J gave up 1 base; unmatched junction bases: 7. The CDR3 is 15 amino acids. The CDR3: CASRGAGGKSYEQYF. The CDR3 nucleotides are TGTGCCAGCAGGGGAGCGGGGGGAAAATCCTACGAGCAGTACTTC.

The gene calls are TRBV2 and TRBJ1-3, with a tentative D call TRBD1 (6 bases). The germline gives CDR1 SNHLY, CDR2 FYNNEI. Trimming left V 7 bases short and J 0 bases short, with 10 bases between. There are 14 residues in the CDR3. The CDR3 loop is CASTWTVSGNTIYF. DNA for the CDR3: TGTGCCAGCACCTGGACAGTCTCTGGAAACACCATATATTTT.

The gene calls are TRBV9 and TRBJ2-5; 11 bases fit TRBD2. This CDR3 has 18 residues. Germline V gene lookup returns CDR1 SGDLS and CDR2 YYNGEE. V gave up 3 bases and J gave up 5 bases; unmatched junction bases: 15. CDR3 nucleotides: TGTGCCAGCAGCGGCGGGACGACTAGCGGGGACTTTGTTGAGACCCAGTACTTC. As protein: CASSGGTTSGDFVETQYF.

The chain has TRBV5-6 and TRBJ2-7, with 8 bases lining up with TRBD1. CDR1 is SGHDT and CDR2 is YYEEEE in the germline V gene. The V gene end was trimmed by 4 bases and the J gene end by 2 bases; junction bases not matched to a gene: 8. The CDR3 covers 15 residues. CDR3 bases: TGTGCCAGCAGCCCTACAGGGGGTGGGCCCTACGAGCAGTACTTC. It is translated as CASSPTGGGPYEQYF.

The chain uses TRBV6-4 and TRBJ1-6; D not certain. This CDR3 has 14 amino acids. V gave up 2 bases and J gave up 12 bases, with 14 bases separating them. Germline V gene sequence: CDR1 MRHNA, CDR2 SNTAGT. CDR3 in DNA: TGTGCCAGCAGTGACCAGAACCGCGGAGGACCCCTCCACTTT. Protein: CASSDQNRGGPLHF.

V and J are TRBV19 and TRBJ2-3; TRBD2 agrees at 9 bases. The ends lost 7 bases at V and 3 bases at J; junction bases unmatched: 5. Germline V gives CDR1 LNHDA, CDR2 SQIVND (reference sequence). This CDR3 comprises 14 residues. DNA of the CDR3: TGTGCCAGTACCGATCTAGCGGGGACAGATACGCAGTATTTT. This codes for CASTDLAGTDTQYF.